Following are 9 T cell receptor beta chains from one sample sequenced in a study of cytomegalovirus exposure and HLA in healthy donors. It was with 60 Vbeta and 13 Jbeta primers that the PCR ran. The assay was immunoSEQ multiplex PCR, and TCRdb's table has in-frame clones only and misses some. The table has 100,000 to 150,000 clones, around three quarters seen once. Sequenced material: PBMCs. These receptors all come from a young man in good health and CMV-seropositive.

This chain uses TRBV5-6 with TRBJ1-2, with TRBD1 matching over 8 bases. Germline CDR1 is SGHDT and CDR2 is YYEEEE. This CDR3 contains 13 residues. Trimming at V came to 4 bases and at J to 3 bases, leaving 2 bases not matched to a gene. In DNA, the CDR3 is TGTGCCAGCAGCCCGGACAGGGACTATGGCTACACCTTC. Protein sequence: CASSPDRDYGYTF.

The rearrangement links TRBV6-1 to TRBJ1-1; 8 bases line up with TRBD1. Germline V CDR1 and CDR2: MNHNS, SASEGT. The CDR3 has 17 residues. The J segment lost 1 base and the V segment lost 0 bases, leaving 7 bases of the junction unmatched. In DNA form, the CDR3 reads TGTGCCAGCAGTGAAGCGGCAGGGGGCCGGGGGAACACTGAAGCTTTCTTT. Its protein is CASSEAAGGRGNTEAFF.

V and J are TRBV28 and TRBJ1-1; 8 bases align to TRBD1. V lost 3 bases to trimming and J lost 7 bases; unmatched junction nucleotides: 7. The germline gives CDR1 MDHEN, CDR2 SYDVKM. This CDR3 has 14 amino acids. This CDR3 reads CASSLGTGTFEAFF. The CDR3 DNA reads TGTGCCAGCAGTTTGGGGACAGGCACCTTTGAAGCTTTCTTT.

This chain connects TRBV19 to TRBJ2-5; D is possibly TRBD2 (5 bases). Trimming removed 4 bases at V and 5 bases at J, with 14 bases between. The CDR3 runs to 14 residues. The germline CDR1 and CDR2 sequences are LNHDA and SQIVND (reference sequence). DNA of the CDR3: TGTGCCAGTAGTACCGATACTAGACCGGAGACCCAGTACTTC. Residues: CASSTDTRPETQYF.

This clone was seen once. The V call is TRBV6-1, the J call TRBJ1-3; no definite D call. Germline V gene sequence: CDR1 MNHNS, CDR2 SASEGT. This CDR3 region has 12 residues. The ends were cut back, 3 bases at V and 3 bases at J, with 3 bases in the middle. This CDR3 is CASSDLGNTIYF. The DNA of the CDR3 is TGTGCCAGCAGTGATCTTGGAAACACCATATATTTT.

The gene calls are TRBV9 and TRBJ2-1; D not resolved. V was clipped by 4 bases and J by 0 bases, with 11 bases between them. The germline CDR1 and CDR2 sequences are SGDLS and YYNGEE. This CDR3 contains 15 residues. This CDR3 is CASSIGVSSYNEQFF. In DNA form, the CDR3 reads TGTGCCAGCAGCATCGGTGTTAGCTCCTACAATGAGCAGTTCTTC.

This chain uses TRBV11-2 with TRBJ2-7, with D maybe TRBD2 (6 bases). The germline V and J ends were trimmed by 2 bases and 3 bases, with 11 bases remaining between them. CDR1 is SGHAT and CDR2 is FQNNGV in the germline V gene. This CDR3 has 14 amino acids. The chain's CDR3 is CASSLRGNYYEQYF. For the CDR3, the DNA is TGTGCCAGCAGCTTACGGGGGAACTACTACGAGCAGTACTTC.

This clone turned up a few times. This chain uses TRBV18 with TRBJ1-4, with D perhaps matching TRBD1 (5 bases). There are 17 residues in the CDR3. Germline V gene sequence: CDR1 KGHSH, CDR2 LQKENI. V was cut by 3 bases and J by 0 bases, with 14 bases left in between. In DNA form, the CDR3 reads TGTGCCAGCTCACCCAGGGTCGGTGGGGCAACTAATGAAAAACTGTTTTTT. Encoded protein: CASSPRVGGATNEKLFF.

The sample holds a few counts of this clone. V usage is TRBV5-7 and J usage is TRBJ1-4, with D perhaps TRBD1 (5 bases). Being an ORF, TRBV5-7 has a function that is uncertain. Trimming took off 3 bases at V and 8 bases at J, with 14 bases between the two ends. CDR3 length: 14 amino acids. The CDR3 spells CASSWTPLDEKLFF. DNA for the CDR3: TGTGCCAGCAGCTGGACACCCTTGGACGAAAAACTGTTTTTT.